This T cell receptor beta chain was profiled in a study of blood T cells in healthy people across ages. Per germline, CDR1 MNHEY and CDR2 SMNVEV (reference sequence). The CDR3 covers 16 residues. V lost 2 bases and J lost 4; bases outside the gene matches: 11. Study results and limitations: Naive CD4+ cells and diversity were both higher in long-lived donors than in aged donors. Because sorting was not performed, PBMCs prevented conclusive naive versus antigen-experienced comparison.

Alongside a J-beta primer mix, a sample-barcoded 5' primer served in a second PCR lasting about 7 to 11 cycles. The template-switch adaptor was a 5' adaptor with 12 random nucleotides. It tagged each cDNA molecule. TCRdb ran MiXCR on the 5' RACE reads and lists one entry per CDR3 protein. This sample has about 620,000 distinct CDR3 sequences, with over 40% found just once. There are many counts of this clonotype. Antigen unknown. The source is a woman older than 75 in good health. The V gene is TRBV27, the J gene TRBJ2-7, with 7 bases matching TRBD1. The source material was blood. This CDR3 reads CASSLNPGQILYEQYF. CDR3 coding DNA: TGTGCCAGCAGTTTAAATCCGGGACAGATCCTTTACGAGCAGTACTTC.